Described below is a single T cell receptor (beta chain) sequence and its context. This entry comes from a study of T-cell memory formation after mild COVID-19. TCRdb re-derived calls from the 5' RACE reads in MiXCR, one entry per CDR3 protein. The sample lists about 190,000 distinct CDR3 sequences, roughly 23% occurring once. The receptor was isolated from an adult woman who had mild COVID-19 (a few samples of this study predate the infection). Cell type and time point are not known. The sequenced sample was PBMCs or a T cell subset sorted from them (not recorded which).

The CDR3 protein is CASSYPSGTANSNQPQHF. The CDR3 DNA follows: TGTGCCAGCAGTTACCCATCCGGGACGGCTAATAGCAATCAGCCCCAGCATTTT. The rearrangement uses TRBV6-6 and TRBJ1-5; TRBD1 might be the D (5 bases). The CDR3 totals 18 residues. The germline V gene has CDR1 MNHNY and CDR2 SVGAGI (reference sequence). The V end was cut by 2 bases, the J end by 0 bases, with 17 bases between.